This T cell receptor (beta chain) was documented in a study of blood T cell repertoires in COVID-19. About the study: Samples came from the United States, Italy and Spain, spanning acute and convalescent COVID-19. T cells, B-cell-depleted T cells, or PBMCs supplied cDNA or gDNA.

The V and J ends lost 0 bases and 5 bases respectively, with 8 bases between them. Germline values: CDR1 SGHKS, CDR2 YYEKEE (reference sequence). This CDR3 region has 14 residues. Authors' data handling: Using reference gene primer amplification, nucleated cell counts were estimated. Some clones are missing from TCRdb's copy, which holds only in-frame ones; the method was immunoSEQ multiplex PCR. Clone size and the V and J calls come from that table; the DNA yielded D and trimming. In the table there are more than 80,000 clones, 72% of which are singletons. The chain joins TRBV5-5 to TRBJ1-4; D may be TRBD1 (6 bases). The receptor was isolated from a woman aged 55-69 years in a cohort sampled during active or convalescent COVID-19. The sample consisted of peripheral blood. The CDR3 nucleotides read TGTGCCAGCAGCTTGGGAACAGGGAATGAAAAACTGTTTTTT. It codes for CASSLGTGNEKLFF.